The 2 T cell receptor beta chains presented below share a single source sample, sequenced in a study of blood T cell repertoires in COVID-19. Using immunoSEQ multiplex PCR, the repertoire was profiled, and TCRdb retains in-frame clones only, with some absent. This table holds 250,000 to 300,000 clones, roughly 86% found once. The specimen was PBMCs or T cells enriched from blood (not recorded which). The receptors come from a woman aged 25-40 years who had recovered from COVID-19.

The V gene is TRBV27, the J gene TRBJ2-1, with 12 bases lining up with TRBD2. CDR1 MNHEY and CDR2 SMNVEV come from the germline V gene (reference sequence). This CDR3 spans 15 amino acids. This CDR3 is CEGTGETSGGYEQFF. CDR3 sequence (DNA): TGTGAAGGGACAGGCGAGACTAGCGGGGGCTATGAGCAGTTCTTC.

The V and J genes are TRBV10-2 and TRBJ2-3; D is uncertain. Deletions cut 0 bases from V and 3 bases from J, with 4 bases between. This CDR3 has 13 amino acids. CDR1 is WSHSY and CDR2 is SAAADI in the germline V gene. DNA for the CDR3: TGCGCCAGCAGTGAGTCTTCGACAGATACGCAGTATTTT. This translates into CASSESSTDTQYF.